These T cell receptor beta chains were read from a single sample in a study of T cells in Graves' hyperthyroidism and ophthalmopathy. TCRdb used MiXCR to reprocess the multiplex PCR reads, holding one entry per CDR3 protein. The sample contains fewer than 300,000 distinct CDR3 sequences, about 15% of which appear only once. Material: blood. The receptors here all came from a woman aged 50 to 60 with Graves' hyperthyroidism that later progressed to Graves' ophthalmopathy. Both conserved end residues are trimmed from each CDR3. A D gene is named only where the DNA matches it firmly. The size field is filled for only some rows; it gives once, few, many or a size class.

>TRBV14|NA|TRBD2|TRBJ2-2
ASSHQVGGDPNTGELF
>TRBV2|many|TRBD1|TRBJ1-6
ASSEGQGPSPLH
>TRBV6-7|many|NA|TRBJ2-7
ASSWFWGRGSYEQY
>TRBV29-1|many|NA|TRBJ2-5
SVVQGSDETQY
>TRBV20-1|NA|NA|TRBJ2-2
SARAPSTGELF
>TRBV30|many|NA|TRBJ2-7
AWARRLATYEQY
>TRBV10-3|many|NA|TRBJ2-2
AIGRTENTGELF
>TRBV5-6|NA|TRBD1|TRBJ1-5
ASRRGQEPQH
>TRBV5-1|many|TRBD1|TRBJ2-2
ASGTGESAGELF
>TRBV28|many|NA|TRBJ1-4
ASSLSGDDEKLF
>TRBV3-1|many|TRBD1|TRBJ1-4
ASSPRGTGREKLF
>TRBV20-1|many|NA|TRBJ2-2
SARKDRNTGELF
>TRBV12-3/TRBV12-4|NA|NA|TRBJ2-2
ASSLTRTGELF
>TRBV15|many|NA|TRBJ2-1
ATSTSAYNEQF
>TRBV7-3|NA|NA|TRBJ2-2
ASSSQNTGGLF
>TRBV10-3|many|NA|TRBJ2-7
AISSTIEGGEQY
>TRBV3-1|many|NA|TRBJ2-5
ASSQERVYGTQY
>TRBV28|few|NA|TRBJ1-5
ASFQTADSNQPQH
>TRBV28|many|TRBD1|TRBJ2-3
ASKGGPSTDTQY
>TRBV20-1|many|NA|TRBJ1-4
SARDGQYEKLF
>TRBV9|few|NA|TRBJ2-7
ASSVGGGDSYEQY
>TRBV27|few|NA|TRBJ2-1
ASSPTKATRKQF
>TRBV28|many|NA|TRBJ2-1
ASEEGPDEQF
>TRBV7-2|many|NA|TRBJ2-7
ASSLAGTDSYEQY
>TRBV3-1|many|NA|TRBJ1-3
ASSQDLRISGNTIY
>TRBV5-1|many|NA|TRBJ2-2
ASSPGHYTGELF
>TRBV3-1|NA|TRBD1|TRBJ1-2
ASSQPGGGGYT
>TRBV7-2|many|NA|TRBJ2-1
ASSFTQGSWENEQF
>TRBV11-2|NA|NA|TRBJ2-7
ASSSYRGRRGLDEQY
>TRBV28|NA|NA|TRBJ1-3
ATYGGPGNTMY
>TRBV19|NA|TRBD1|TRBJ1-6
ASGQDGYGNSPLH
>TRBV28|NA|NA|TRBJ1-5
ASSSPAGTPEFWAQH
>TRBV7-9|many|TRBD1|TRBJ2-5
ASSSDRGGFETQY
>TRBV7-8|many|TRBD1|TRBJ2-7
ASSLGTGFREQY
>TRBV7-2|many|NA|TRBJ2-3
ASSSRVTGTMDTQY
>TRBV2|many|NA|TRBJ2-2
ASTNAASNTGELF
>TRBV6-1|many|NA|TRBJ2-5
ASSSDGGETQY
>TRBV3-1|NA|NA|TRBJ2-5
ASSQDNPETQY
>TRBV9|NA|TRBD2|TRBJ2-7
ASSNRTSGSYEQY
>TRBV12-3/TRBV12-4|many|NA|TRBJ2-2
ASSFSGFNTGELF
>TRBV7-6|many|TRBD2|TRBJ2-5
ASSHPGTSLYQETQY
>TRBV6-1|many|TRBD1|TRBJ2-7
ASSSSGTVNEQY
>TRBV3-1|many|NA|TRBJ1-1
ASSNQARNTEAF
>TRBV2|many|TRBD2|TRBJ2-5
ASSASGQETQY
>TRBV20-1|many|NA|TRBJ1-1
SARKGFGTEAF
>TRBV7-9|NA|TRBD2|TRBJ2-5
ASSPGGTSGIQETQY
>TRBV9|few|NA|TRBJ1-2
ASSVASGSDGYT
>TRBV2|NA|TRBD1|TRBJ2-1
ASSVRDRTYNEQF
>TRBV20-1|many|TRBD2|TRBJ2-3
SARTSGSAVDTQY
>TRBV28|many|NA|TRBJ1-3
ASSSQGAGGNTIY
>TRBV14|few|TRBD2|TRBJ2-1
ASKGLGPYNEQF
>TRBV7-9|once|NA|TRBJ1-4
ASSEGTSEKLF
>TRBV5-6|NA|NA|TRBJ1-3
ASTRGGHPGNTIY
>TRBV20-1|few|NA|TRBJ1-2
SARDRIWDYGYT
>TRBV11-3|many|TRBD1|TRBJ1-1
ASSFPGGEAF
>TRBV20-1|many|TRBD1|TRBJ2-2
SAGTGGNTGELF